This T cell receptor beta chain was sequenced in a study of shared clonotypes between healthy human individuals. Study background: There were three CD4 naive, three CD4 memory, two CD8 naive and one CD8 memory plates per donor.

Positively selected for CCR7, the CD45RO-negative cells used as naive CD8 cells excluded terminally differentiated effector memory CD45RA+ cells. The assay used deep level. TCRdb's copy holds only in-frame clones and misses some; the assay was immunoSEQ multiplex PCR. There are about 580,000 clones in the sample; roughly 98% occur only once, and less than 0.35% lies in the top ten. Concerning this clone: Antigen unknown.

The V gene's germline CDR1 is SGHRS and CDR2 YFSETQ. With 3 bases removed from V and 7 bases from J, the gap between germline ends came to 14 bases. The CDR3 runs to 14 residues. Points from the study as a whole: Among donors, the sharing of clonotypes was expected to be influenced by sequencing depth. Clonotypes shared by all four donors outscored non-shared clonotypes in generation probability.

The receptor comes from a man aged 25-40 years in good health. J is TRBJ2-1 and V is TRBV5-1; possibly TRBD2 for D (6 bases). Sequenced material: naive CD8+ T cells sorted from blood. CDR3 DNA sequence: TGCGCCAGCAGCTGGGGACTTTCTCCGAATGAGCAGTTCTTC. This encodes CASSWGLSPNEQFF.